The 6 T cell receptor beta chains given below trace back to one sample, sequenced in a study of blood T cell repertoires in COVID-19 (dated by TCRdb to 2018 to 2020). Library preparation used the immunoSEQ multiplex PCR assay. TCRdb holds this immuneACCESS table with in-frame rearrangements only. Some clones are missing; in checked studies, unresolved V genes explain under half, and the rest has no known cause. The sample table lists about 330,000 clones, approximately 88% of them with a count of one. Over 4.5% of the sample comes from the top ten. Material for sequencing was PBMCs or T cells enriched from blood (not recorded which). Receptors were obtained from a young man who had recovered from COVID-19.

The V call is TRBV30, the J call TRBJ2-4; D possibly corresponds to TRBD2 (6 bases). The CDR3 covers 13 residues. V lost 2 bases and J 8 bases, leaving 13 bases between the germline ends. Germline V gene lookup returns CDR1 GTSNPN and CDR2 SVGIG (reference sequence). Here the CDR3 DNA reads TGTGCCTGGAGTTCGTTGGGGGGAGACATTCAGTACTTC. Protein: CAWSSLGGDIQYF.

This sequence joins TRBV19 and TRBJ1-6; 10 bases map to TRBD1. The CDR3 consists of 13 residues. Germline loops: CDR1 LNHDA, CDR2 SQIVND (reference sequence). After removal of 5 bases from V and 8 bases from J, the junction contained 0 bases not matched to a gene. CDR3 amino acids: CASSDRGHSPLHF. CDR3 nucleotides: TGTGCCAGTAGTGACAGGGGGCATTCACCCCTCCACTTT. Using reference TRBV19 and TRBJ1-6 for the parts outside the CDR3, the full variable domain is DGGITQSPKYLFRKEGQNVTLSCEQNLNHDAMYWYRQDPGQGLRLIYYSQIVNDFQKGDIAEGYSVSREKKESFPLTVTSAQKNPTAFYLCASSDRGHSPLHFGNGTRLTVT.

Only one count was recorded for this clone. The rearrangement links TRBV6-5 to TRBJ1-2, with D perhaps matching TRBD1 (6 bases). V lost 6 bases, J lost 8 bases, and 16 bases lay in between. Germline CDR1 reads MNHEY; CDR2 reads SVGAGI. CDR3 length: 13 amino acids. The chain's CDR3 is CASSPGQLLGYTF. Here the CDR3 DNA reads TGTGCCAGCAGCCCGGGACAACTTTTGGGCTACACCTTC.

V gene TRBV6-5 combines with J gene TRBJ2-4, with 7 bases that match TRBD1. Per germline, CDR1 MNHEY and CDR2 SVGAGI. The J segment lost 6 bases and the V segment lost 5 bases, leaving 7 bases of the junction unmatched. The CDR3 spans 14 residues. CDR3 coding DNA: TGTGCCAGCAGTCCCGGACAGGAGCTAAACATTCAGTACTTC. It codes for CASSPGQELNIQYF.

The chain combines TRBV28 with TRBJ1-1; D gene unclear. CDR3 size: 14 residues. CDR1 is MDHEN, CDR2 SYDVKM, per germline. Trimming removed 6 bases at V and 1 base at J, with 12 bases between. The chain's CDR3 is CASREPGKNTEAFF. The CDR3 DNA reads as TGTGCCAGCAGGGAACCCGGGAAGAACACTGAAGCTTTCTTT.

The rearrangement links TRBV10-3 to TRBJ1-2; the match to TRBD1 covers 7 bases. The V segment lost 3 bases and the J segment 7 bases; nucleotides outside the gene matches: 5. This CDR3 has 13 amino acids. Germline V lookup: CDR1 ENHRY, CDR2 SYGVKD. The CDR3 region is CAISETGASGYTF. CDR3 DNA sequence: TGTGCCATCAGTGAAACAGGGGCTAGTGGCTACACCTTC.